These 4 T cell receptor beta chains were sequenced from one sample in a study of shared clonotypes between healthy human individuals. Profiling relied on immunoSEQ multiplex PCR, and the TCRdb table lists in-frame clones only, not all of them. The sample carries roughly 1 million clones, about 74% recorded once. Source material: memory CD4+ T cells sorted from blood. The sample's subset: CD45RA-negative fraction. Every receptor here comes from a young man in good health.

V is TRBV30 and J is TRBJ1-4, with 8 bases matching TRBD1. Looked up from germline, CDR1 is GTSNPN and CDR2 is SVGIG (reference sequence). The CDR3 spans 14 residues. V shed 3 bases and J 7 bases; nucleotides not matched to a gene: 7. CDR3 protein: CAWSLQDRVEKLFF. The CDR3 DNA reads as TGTGCCTGGAGCCTACAGGACAGGGTTGAAAAACTGTTTTTT.

The chain joins TRBV4-1 to TRBJ2-1; D gene unclear. The CDR3 totals 13 residues. V lost 0 bases, J lost 14 bases, and 14 bases lay in between. The V gene's germline CDR1 is MGHRA and CDR2 YSYEKL. CDR3: CASSQDLGFGEFF. The CDR3 DNA is TGCGCCAGCAGCCAAGATTTAGGGTTTGGGGAGTTCTTC.

V usage is TRBV28 and J usage is TRBJ2-3; D is undetermined. Trimming stripped 6 bases from V and 7 bases from J, with 5 bases between. The V gene's germline CDR1 is MDHEN and CDR2 SYDVKM. The CDR3 runs 10 residues. As DNA, the CDR3 is TGTGCCAGCAGCAGAAATACGCAGTATTTT. Residues: CASSRNTQYF.

V usage is TRBV7-9 and J usage is TRBJ2-7, with D possibly matching TRBD2 (6 bases). The germline V and J ends were trimmed by 5 bases and 6 bases, with 14 bases remaining between them. The CDR3 loop spans 13 amino acids. Germline CDR1 SEHNR, CDR2 FQNEAQ (reference sequence). CDR3 DNA sequence: TGTGCCAGCAGCCGGGACTTCGGGGGCGAGCAGTACTTC. Its translation: CASSRDFGGEQYF.